The entry below describes one T cell receptor beta chain. Its antigen specificity is not known. Per-base qualities were not stored, and no clone one base away is much larger. Its CDR3 holds 16 amino acids, cysteine through phenylalanine. The kept DNA is CDR3 alone, 48 bases in frame from the first base. V and J lose 0 bases and 1 base, and a span of 10 bases separates them. Reading the germline V gene gives CDR1 SGHNT and CDR2 YENEEA. This specimen comes from a study of blood T cell repertoires in COVID-19 (dated by TCRdb to 2020 to 2021). For the study in its entirety: Samples covering the acute and convalescent phases of COVID-19 were provided by collaborators in the United States, Italy and Spain. HLA class I and class II types, where available, came from metadata supplied by the sample provider rather than from assay-based typing. The prospective study material was composed of cDNA or gDNA derived from T cells, B-cell-depleted T cells, or PBMCs. A freely available public database, intended as a resource for researchers studying the immune response to SARS-CoV-2, is where the repertoires were released. Subjects who had been exposed to COVID-19, were actively infected with it, or had recovered from it provided the deeply sampled blood TCRbeta repertoires that made up the dataset. The samples were drawn from the first 160 participants of the ongoing ImmuneRACE study and from over 950 subjects provided by 6 global collaborators. The sample metadata nearly always contained a de-identified subject ID, COVID-19 status, age in years and sex. General findings and caveats noted by the study authors: Clinical and demographic metadata were provided uncurated, with the amount varying by source and participant.

The collaborating institutions used their own protocols to collect whole blood in K2EDTA tubes. For TCRbeta analysis, collaborators shipped samples as frozen whole blood, isolated PBMCs, or DNA extracted from either of those sample types. TCRbeta CDR3 regions were amplified from genomic DNA by means of the immunoSEQ Assay, a bias-controlled multiplex PCR. Per the source publication's procedure: The number of nucleated cells in each sample was estimated from the amplification of reference gene primers within the assay. To quantify the absolute abundance of each unique TCRbeta CDR3 rearrangement, sequence reads were collapsed and filtered. For each sample, productive Simpson clonality was calculated by taking the square root of Simpson's diversity index across productive rearrangements. Drawn from immuneACCESS, this table holds only the in-frame rearrangements with V and J called that TCRdb kept. Clones are partly lost; checked studies trace under half to an unresolved V gene and leave the rest unexplained. That table is the source of V, J and clone size, and D and trimming were worked out from the DNA. The sample records some 80,000 clones, roughly 87% of which are singletons. In total, the top ten clones hold 9.5% to 15% of the sample.

The sample consisted of peripheral blood. The sequence joins TRBV11-3 to TRBJ2-1, with the D segment identity uncertain. The TCR originated in an elderly man with acute or convalescent COVID-19. This receptor has the CDR3 CASSLDGTGSYNEQFF. Read as DNA, the sequence is TGTGCCAGCAGCTTAGATGGCACCGGGTCCTACAATGAGCAGTTCTTC.